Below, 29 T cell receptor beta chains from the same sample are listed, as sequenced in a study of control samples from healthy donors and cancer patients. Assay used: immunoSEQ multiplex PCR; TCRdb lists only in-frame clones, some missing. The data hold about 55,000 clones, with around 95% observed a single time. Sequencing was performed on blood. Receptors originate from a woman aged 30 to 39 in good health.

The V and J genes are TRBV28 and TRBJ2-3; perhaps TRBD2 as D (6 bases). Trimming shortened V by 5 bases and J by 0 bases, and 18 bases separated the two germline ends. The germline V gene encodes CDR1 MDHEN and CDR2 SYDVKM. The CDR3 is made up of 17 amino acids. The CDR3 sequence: CASSPPLLATSTDTQYF. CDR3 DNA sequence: TGTGCCAGCAGTCCCCCCCTTCTAGCGACTAGCACAGATACGCAGTATTTT.

CDR3 in amino acids: CASSLGGTGTSYGYTF. CDR3 bases: TGTGCCAGCAGTTTGGGCGGGACAGGGACGAGCTATGGCTACACCTTC. The J gene is TRBJ1-2, the V gene TRBV28; 9 bases are a match to TRBD1. The ends lost 3 bases at V and 4 bases at J; junction bases unmatched: 9. The CDR3 has 16 amino acids. Germline CDR1 and CDR2: MDHEN and SYDVKM.

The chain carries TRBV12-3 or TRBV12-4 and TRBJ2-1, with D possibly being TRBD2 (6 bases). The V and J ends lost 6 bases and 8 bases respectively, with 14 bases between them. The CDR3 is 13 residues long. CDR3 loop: CASRPAGYDEQFF. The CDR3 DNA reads TGTGCCAGCAGGCCGGCGGGATACGATGAGCAGTTCTTC.

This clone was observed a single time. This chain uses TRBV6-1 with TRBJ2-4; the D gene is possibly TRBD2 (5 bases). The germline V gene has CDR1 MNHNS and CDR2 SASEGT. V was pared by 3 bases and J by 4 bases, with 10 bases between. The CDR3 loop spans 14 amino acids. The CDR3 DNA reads TGTGCCAGCAGTGAGAGACGGGGAAAAAACATTCAGTACTTC. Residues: CASSERRGKNIQYF.

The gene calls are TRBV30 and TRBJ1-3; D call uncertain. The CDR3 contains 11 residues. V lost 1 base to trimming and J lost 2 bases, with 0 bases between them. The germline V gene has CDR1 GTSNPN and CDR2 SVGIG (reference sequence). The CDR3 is CAWSAGNTIYF. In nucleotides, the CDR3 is TGTGCCTGGAGTGCTGGAAACACCATATATTTT. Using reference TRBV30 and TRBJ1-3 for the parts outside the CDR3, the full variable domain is SQTIHQWPATLVQPVGSPLSLECTVEGTSNPNLYWYRQAAGRGLQLLFYSVGIGQISSEVPQNLSASRPQDRQFILSSKKLLLSDSGFYLCAWSAGNTIYFGEGSWLTVV.

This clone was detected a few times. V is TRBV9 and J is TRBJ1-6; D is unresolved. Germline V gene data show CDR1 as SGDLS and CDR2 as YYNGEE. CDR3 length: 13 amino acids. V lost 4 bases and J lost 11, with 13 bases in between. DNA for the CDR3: TGTGCCAGCAGCCTAGCCAGCACGGCACCCCTCCACTTT. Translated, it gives CASSLASTAPLHF.

In DNA, the CDR3 is TGTGCCGCGAGCGGGACACTCGGCTACGAGCAGTACTTC. Translated, it gives CAASGTLGYEQYF. The rearrangement links TRBV10-3 to TRBJ2-7; D is possibly TRBD2 (7 bases). This CDR3 region has 13 residues. V was pared by 11 bases and J by 3 bases, with 17 bases between. CDR1 ENHRY and CDR2 SYGVKD come from the germline V gene.

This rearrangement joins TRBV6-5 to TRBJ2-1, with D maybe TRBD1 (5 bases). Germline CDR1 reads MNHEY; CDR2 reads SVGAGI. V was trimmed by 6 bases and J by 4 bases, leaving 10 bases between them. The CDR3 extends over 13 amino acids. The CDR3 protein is CASRRQPYNEQFF. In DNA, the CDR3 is TGTGCCAGCAGGAGACAGCCTTACAATGAGCAGTTCTTC.

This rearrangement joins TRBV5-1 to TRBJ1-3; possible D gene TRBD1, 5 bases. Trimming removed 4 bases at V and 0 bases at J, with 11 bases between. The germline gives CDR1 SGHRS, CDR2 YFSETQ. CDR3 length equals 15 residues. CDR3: CASSPGPPSGNTIYF. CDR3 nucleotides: TGCGCCAGCAGCCCGGGGCCTCCCTCTGGAAACACCATATATTTT.

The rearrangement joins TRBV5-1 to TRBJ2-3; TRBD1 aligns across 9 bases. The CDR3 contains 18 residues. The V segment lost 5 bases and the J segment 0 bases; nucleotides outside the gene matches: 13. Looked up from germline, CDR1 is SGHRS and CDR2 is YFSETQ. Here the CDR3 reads CASRGQGLEKPSTDTQYF. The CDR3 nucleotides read TGCGCCAGCAGGGGACAGGGTCTCGAGAAACCCAGCACAGATACGCAGTATTTT. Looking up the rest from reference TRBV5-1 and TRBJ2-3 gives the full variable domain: KAGVTQTPRYLIKTRGQQVTLSCSPISGHRSVSWYQQTPGQGLQFLFEYFSETQRNKGNFPGRFSGRQFSNSRSEMNVSTLELGDSALYLCASRGQGLEKPSTDTQYFGPGTRLTVL.

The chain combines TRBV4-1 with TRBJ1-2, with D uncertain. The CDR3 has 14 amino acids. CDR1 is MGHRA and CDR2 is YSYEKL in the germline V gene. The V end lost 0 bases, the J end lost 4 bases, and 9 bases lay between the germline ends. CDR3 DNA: TGCGCCAGCAGCCAAGAGACGGGTAGCTATGGCTACACCTTC. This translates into CASSQETGSYGYTF.

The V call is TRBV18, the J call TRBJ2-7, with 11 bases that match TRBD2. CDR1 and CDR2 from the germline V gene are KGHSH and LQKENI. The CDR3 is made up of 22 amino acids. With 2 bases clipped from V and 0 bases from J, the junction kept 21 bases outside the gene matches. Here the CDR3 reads CASSPTRVNLAGGPKASYEQYF. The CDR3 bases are TGTGCCAGCTCACCAACCCGGGTCAATCTAGCGGGAGGACCCAAAGCCTCCTACGAGCAGTACTTC.

The CDR3 DNA reads as TGTGCCAGCAGCTTAGATTGGGGAGTGAACACTGAAGCTTTCTTT. Translation: CASSLDWGVNTEAFF. The J gene is TRBJ1-1, the V gene TRBV7-9; no definite D call. Germline V gene lookup returns CDR1 SEHNR and CDR2 FQNEAQ (reference sequence). V lost 1 base to trimming and J lost 0 bases, with 9 bases between them. This CDR3 is built from 15 residues.

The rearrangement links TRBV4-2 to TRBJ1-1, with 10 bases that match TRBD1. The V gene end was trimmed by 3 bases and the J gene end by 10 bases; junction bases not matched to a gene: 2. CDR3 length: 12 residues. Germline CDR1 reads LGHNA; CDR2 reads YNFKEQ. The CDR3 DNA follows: TGTGCCAGCAGCCAGGACAGGGGGGTAGCTTTCTTT. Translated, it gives CASSQDRGVAFF.

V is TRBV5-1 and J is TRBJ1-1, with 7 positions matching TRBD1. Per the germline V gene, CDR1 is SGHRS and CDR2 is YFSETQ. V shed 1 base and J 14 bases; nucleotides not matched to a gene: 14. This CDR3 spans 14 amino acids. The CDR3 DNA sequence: TGCGCCAGCAGCTTGTCACGGACAGGTCGCGAATCCTTCTTT. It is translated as CASSLSRTGRESFF.

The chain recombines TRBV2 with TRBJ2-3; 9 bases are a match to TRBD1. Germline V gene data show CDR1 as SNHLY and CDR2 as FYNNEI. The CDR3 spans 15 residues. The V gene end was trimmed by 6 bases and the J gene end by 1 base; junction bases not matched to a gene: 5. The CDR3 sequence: CASRQQGARTDTQYF. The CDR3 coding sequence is TGTGCCAGCAGACAACAGGGGGCGCGCACAGATACGCAGTATTTT.

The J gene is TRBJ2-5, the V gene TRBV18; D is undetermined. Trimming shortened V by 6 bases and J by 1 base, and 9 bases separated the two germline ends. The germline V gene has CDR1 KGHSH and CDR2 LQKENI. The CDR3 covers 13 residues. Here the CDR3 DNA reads TGTGCCAGCTCCCCAGGTGTCCAAGAGACCCAGTACTTC. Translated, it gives CASSPGVQETQYF.

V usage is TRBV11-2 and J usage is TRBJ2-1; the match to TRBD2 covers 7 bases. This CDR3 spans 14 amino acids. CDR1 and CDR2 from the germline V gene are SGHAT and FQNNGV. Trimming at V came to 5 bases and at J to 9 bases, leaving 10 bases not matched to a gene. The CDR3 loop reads CASSPGEGRGEQFF. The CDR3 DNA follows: TGTGCCAGCAGCCCGGGGGAGGGCCGCGGTGAGCAGTTCTTC.

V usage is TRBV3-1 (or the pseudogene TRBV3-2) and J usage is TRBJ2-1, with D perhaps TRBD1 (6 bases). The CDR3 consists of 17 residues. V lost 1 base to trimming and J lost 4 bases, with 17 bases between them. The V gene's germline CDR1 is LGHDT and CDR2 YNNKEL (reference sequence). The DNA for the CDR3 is TGTGCCAGCAGCCAAGTTATCAAGTCCAGGGGATACAATGAGCAGTTCTTC. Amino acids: CASSQVIKSRGYNEQFF.

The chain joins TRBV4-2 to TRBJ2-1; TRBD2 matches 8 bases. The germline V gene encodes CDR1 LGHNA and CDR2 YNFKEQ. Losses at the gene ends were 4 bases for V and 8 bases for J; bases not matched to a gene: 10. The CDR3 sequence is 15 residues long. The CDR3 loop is CASSPLSGSFYEQFF. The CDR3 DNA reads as TGTGCCAGCAGCCCGCTGAGCGGGAGTTTCTATGAGCAGTTCTTC.

The CDR3 region is CASSPGGGLAGASYNEQFF. Here the CDR3 DNA reads TGTGCCAGCAGCCCTGGTGGGGGACTAGCGGGAGCCTCCTACAATGAGCAGTTCTTC. The chain joins TRBV5-4 to TRBJ2-1, with TRBD2 identical over 14 bases. The V and J ends lost 4 bases and 0 bases, in that order; junction bases with no gene match: 9. This CDR3 is 19 amino acids long. In germline, CDR1 is SGHNT, CDR2 YYREEE (reference sequence).

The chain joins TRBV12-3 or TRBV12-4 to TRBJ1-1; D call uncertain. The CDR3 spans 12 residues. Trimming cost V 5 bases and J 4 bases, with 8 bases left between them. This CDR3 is CASSIMVTEAFF. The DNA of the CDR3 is TGTGCCAGCAGTATAATGGTCACTGAAGCTTTCTTT.

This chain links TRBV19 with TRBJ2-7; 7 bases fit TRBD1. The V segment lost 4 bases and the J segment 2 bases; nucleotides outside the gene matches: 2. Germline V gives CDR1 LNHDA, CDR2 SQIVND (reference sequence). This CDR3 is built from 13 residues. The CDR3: CASSRGQTYEQYF. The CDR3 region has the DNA TGTGCCAGTAGTAGGGGACAGACCTACGAGCAGTACTTC.

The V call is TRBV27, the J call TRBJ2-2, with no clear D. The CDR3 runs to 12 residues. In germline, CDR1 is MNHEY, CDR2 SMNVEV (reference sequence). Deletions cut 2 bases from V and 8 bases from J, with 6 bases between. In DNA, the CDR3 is TGTGCCAGCAGTTTAGGAATGGGGGAGCTGTTTTTT. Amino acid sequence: CASSLGMGELFF.

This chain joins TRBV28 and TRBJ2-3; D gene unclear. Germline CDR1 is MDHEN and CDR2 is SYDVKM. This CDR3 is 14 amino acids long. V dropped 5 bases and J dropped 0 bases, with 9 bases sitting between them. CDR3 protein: CASSTTDSTDTQYF. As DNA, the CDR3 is TGTGCCAGCAGTACGACGGACAGCACAGATACGCAGTATTTT. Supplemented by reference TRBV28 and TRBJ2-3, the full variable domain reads DVKVTQSSRYLVKRTGEKVFLECVQDMDHENMFWYRQDPGLGLRLIYFSYDVKMKEKGDIPEGYSVSREKKERFSLILESASTNQTSMYLCASSTTDSTDTQYFGPGTRLTVL.

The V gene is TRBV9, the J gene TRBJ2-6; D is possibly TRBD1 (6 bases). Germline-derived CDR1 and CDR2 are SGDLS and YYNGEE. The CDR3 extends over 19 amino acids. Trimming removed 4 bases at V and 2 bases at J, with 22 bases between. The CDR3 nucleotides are TGTGCCAGCAGCCACCATAACCGGGACATCCACACTGGGGCCAACGTCCTGACTTTC. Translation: CASSHHNRDIHTGANVLTF.

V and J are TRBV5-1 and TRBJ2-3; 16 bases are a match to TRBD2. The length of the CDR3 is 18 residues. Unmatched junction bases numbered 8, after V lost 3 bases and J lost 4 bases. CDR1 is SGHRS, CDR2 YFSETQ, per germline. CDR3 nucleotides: TGCGCCAGCAGCTCGGGACTAGCGGGAGGGCCAGGGCCAGATACGCAGTATTTT. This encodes CASSSGLAGGPGPDTQYF.

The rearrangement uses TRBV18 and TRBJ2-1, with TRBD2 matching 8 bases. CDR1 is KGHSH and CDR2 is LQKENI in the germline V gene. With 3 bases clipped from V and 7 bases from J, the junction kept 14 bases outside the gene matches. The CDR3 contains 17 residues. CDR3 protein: CASSPRGSGRGTNEQFF. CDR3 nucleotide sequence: TGTGCCAGCTCACCCCGAGGGAGCGGGAGAGGTACAAATGAGCAGTTCTTC.

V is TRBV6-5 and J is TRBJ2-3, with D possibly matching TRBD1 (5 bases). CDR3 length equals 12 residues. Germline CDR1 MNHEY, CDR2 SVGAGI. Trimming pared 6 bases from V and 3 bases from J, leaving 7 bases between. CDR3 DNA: TGTGCCAGCAGACAGGTGACAGATACGCAGTATTTT. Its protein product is CASRQVTDTQYF.